This T cell receptor (beta chain) was profiled in a study of neoadjuvant anti-PD-1 for oral cavity cancer (dated by TCRdb to the early 2020s). Background for the entire study: Three to four biweekly doses of nivolumab at 3 mg/kg were mostly administered to patients before curative-intent surgical resection. Patients without progression received a fourth nivolumab dose around day 43 and underwent definitive surgical resection on days 50-56. Under RECIST 1.1, a patient counted as a responder if showing complete response, partial response or stable disease, and as a non-responder if showing progression. There were roughly 11 patients in the parent correlative cohort, and the response rate was around 30%.

From the cysteine through the phenylalanine, the CDR3 covers 12 amino acids. The kept DNA is CDR3 alone, 36 bases in frame from the first base. The germline V gene supplies CDR1 KGHSH and CDR2 LQKENI. V lost 3 bases and J lost 5 bases; the stretch between them is 5 bases long. To note about this clone: Its antigen is not yet known. Per-base qualities were not stored, and no clone one base away is much larger.

For deep sequencing, PBMC libraries mostly used about 490 ng of input genomic DNA, with six replicates for each sample. Following the manufacturer's instructions, the team built TCRbeta libraries using the immunoSEQ hsTCRbeta kit. An Illumina NovaSeq 6000 S4 flow cell was used to sequence the final libraries, which had first been combined to 3 nM. On the study's bioinformatics: The immunoSEQ Analyzer handled quality control and preprocessing of the raw data. The analysis was restricted to productive rearrangements, with each unique CDR3 amino acid sequence defining a clonotype. Repertoire clonality was estimated as the Gini-Simpson index, which was computed with the R package tcR. Student's t test was used to compare Gini indices, while Pearson correlation assessed associations with tumor size change. TCRdb stores this immuneACCESS table with in-frame sequences only. Part of the clones is absent; in the studies checked, under half of the shortfall reflects unresolved V genes, and no reason is known for the rest. D and trimming were read from the DNA, whereas the V and J calls and clone size are those reported in that table. A total of just over 65,000 clones appear in this sample, about 88% of them only once. The top ten constitute around 3.2% of the sample.

The meaning of the sample's time point label: after neoadjuvant nivolumab, at surgical resection. The patients had newly diagnosed stage II-IVA oral cavity squamous cell carcinoma and had not received any prior systemic or radiation treatment. The cohort was composed of patients with HPV-negative, locally advanced oral cavity squamous cell carcinoma. Peripheral blood mononuclear cells were analyzed directly and were not maintained or expanded in culture. Samples were obtained from a longitudinal correlative study of a single-arm phase II trial of neoadjuvant nivolumab in oral cavity squamous cell carcinoma. Subject-matched pre- and post-treatment PBMCs and tumors from three responders and three non-responders underwent genomic DNA-based TCRbeta sequencing. Peripheral blood mononuclear cells were drawn once before nivolumab treatment and a second time after treatment, when surgery took place. The Maxwell RSC DNA from Cells kit was used to isolate genomic DNA from PBMCs.

The paper as a whole reports these results and caveats: Only three patients per response group were included in the TCR analyses, and the authors called for validation in larger cohorts. Higher pretreatment blood TCRbeta clonality and lower post-treatment tumor TCRbeta clonality were correlated with higher pretreatment blood Treg/Th17 ratios. After neoadjuvant nivolumab, T cell clonality (Gini index) in PBMCs was significantly higher in non-responders than in responders.

The receptor was isolated from a person aged 40-85 years with oral cavity squamous cell carcinoma. The sequencing used PBMCs, collected after nivolumab (anti-PD-1) treatment. The chain employs TRBV18 and TRBJ1-5, and the D gene may be TRBD1, 5 bases matching. Read as DNA, the sequence is TGTGCCAGCTCACCGGGGCATCAGCCCCAGCATTTT. This is translated as CASSPGHQPQHF.